This is a list of T cell receptor beta chains from one sample in a study of cytotoxic CD8 clonotypes in ibrutinib-treated CLL. Libraries were prepared by immunoSEQ multiplex PCR; TCRdb keeps only in-frame clonotypes and omits some of them. The sample yields 50,000 to 75,000 clones, more than 70% seen once. The source was PBMCs, collected after 12 months of ibrutinib treatment. Receptors were obtained from a human donor with chronic lymphocytic leukemia. Each CDR3 is given with its conserved first and last residue. A D gene is named only where the DNA matches it firmly. Only some rows state a clone size, as once, few, many or a class for expanded clones.

v_call	cdr3_length	clone_size	d_call	j_call	cdr3_aa	cdr3_nt
TRBV2	12	-	-	TRBJ1-5	CASSWGGQPQHF	TGTGCCAGCAGTTGGGGAGGCCAGCCCCAGCATTTT
TRBV4-2	16	-	TRBD2	TRBJ2-2	CASSQVAGGDTGELFF	TGTGCCAGCAGCCAAGTAGCGGGAGGGGACACCGGGGAGCTGTTTTTT
TRBV7-9	16	-	TRBD1	TRBJ2-1	CASSLRTGMGFNEQFF	TGTGCCAGCAGCTTACGGACAGGGATGGGTTTCAATGAGCAGTTCTTC
TRBV9	14	few	TRBD1	TRBJ2-3	CASSAGQGTDTQYF	TGTGCCAGCAGCGCCGGACAGGGCACAGATACGCAGTATTTT
TRBV27	13	once	-	TRBJ1-4	CASSLWINEKLFF	TGTGCCAGCAGTTTATGGATTAATGAAAAACTGTTTTTT
TRBV9	14	-	-	TRBJ2-7	CASSVGTEAYEQYF	TGTGCCAGCAGCGTAGGGACAGAAGCCTACGAGCAGTACTTC
TRBV14	17	few	-	TRBJ1-2	CASSGRLRRGEAEGYTF	TGTGCCAGCAGCGGAAGGTTACGGAGGGGTGAGGCTGAAGGCTACACCTTC
TRBV7-9	14	-	TRBD2	TRBJ2-4	CASSLGTSGRTQYF	TGTGCCAGCAGCTTAGGGACTAGCGGGAGGACACAGTACTTC
TRBV5-1	14	-	TRBD1	TRBJ1-2	CASSLGQGPYGYTF	TGCGCCAGCAGCTTGGGACAGGGGCCCTATGGCTACACCTTC
TRBV19	15	-	-	TRBJ1-5	CASSISTGLNQPQHF	TGTGCCAGTAGTATCTCGACAGGCCTCAATCAGCCCCAGCATTTT
TRBV5-1	16	-	-	TRBJ2-7	CASSSEVLGSSYEQYF	TGCGCCAGCAGCTCGGAAGTCCTAGGGAGCTCCTACGAGCAGTACTTC
TRBV5-4	16	-	TRBD2	TRBJ2-2	CASSFSGIFNHGELFF	TGTGCCAGCAGCTTTAGCGGGATTTTCAACCACGGGGAGCTGTTTTTT
TRBV27	16	-	-	TRBJ1-1	CASSLSTRTRNLEAFF	TGTGCCAGCAGTTTATCCACCCGGACACGAAACCTTGAAGCTTTCTTT
TRBV2	17	-	TRBD1	TRBJ2-7	CASSERPPGQDTYEQYF	TGTGCCAGCAGTGAACGGCCCCCGGGACAGGACACCTACGAGCAGTACTTC
TRBV12-2	21	-	-	TRBJ1-5	CASRFARRTGELILSNQPQHF	TGTGCAAGTCGCTTCGCCAGAAGGACAGGGGAGTTAATATTGAGCAATCAGCCCCAGCATTTT
TRBV9	14	-	-	TRBJ1-2	CASSVEAGVSSYTF	TGTGCCAGCAGCGTAGAGGCAGGGGTTTCGAGCTACACCTTC
TRBV4-1	18	-	TRBD1	TRBJ2-5	CASSQVFGDRGLEETQYF	TGCGCCAGCAGCCAAGTGTTTGGGGACAGGGGGCTAGAAGAGACCCAGTACTTC
TRBV7-9	11	-	-	TRBJ2-7	CASSSQYEQYF	TGTGCCAGCAGCTCCCAGTACGAGCAGTACTTC
TRBV2	14	-	TRBD1	TRBJ1-4	CASRPGQGGEKLFF	TGTGCCAGCAGGCCGGGACAGGGTGGTGAAAAACTGTTTTTT
TRBV28	14	-	TRBD1	TRBJ2-5	CASSSGQDQETQYF	TGTGCCAGCAGTTCAGGACAGGACCAAGAGACCCAGTACTTC
TRBV9	16	-	TRBD2	TRBJ2-5	CASSVAMASGMETQYF	TGTGCCAGCAGCGTAGCTATGGCTAGCGGGATGGAGACCCAGTACTTC
TRBV5-1	14	-	-	TRBJ2-7	CASSRDSTSYEQYF	TGCGCCAGCAGCCGGGACTCCACCTCCTACGAGCAGTACTTC
TRBV5-1	14	-	-	TRBJ1-2	CASSLVATDYGYTF	TGCGCCAGCAGCTTGGTCGCGACAGACTATGGCTACACCTTC
TRBV11-2	15	once	-	TRBJ2-5	CASSYWIIEQETQYF	TGTGCCAGCAGCTATTGGATTATAGAACAAGAGACCCAGTACTTC
TRBV18	12	few	-	TRBJ2-7	CASSPLPAEQYF	TGTGCCAGCTCACCACTCCCTGCCGAGCAGTACTTC